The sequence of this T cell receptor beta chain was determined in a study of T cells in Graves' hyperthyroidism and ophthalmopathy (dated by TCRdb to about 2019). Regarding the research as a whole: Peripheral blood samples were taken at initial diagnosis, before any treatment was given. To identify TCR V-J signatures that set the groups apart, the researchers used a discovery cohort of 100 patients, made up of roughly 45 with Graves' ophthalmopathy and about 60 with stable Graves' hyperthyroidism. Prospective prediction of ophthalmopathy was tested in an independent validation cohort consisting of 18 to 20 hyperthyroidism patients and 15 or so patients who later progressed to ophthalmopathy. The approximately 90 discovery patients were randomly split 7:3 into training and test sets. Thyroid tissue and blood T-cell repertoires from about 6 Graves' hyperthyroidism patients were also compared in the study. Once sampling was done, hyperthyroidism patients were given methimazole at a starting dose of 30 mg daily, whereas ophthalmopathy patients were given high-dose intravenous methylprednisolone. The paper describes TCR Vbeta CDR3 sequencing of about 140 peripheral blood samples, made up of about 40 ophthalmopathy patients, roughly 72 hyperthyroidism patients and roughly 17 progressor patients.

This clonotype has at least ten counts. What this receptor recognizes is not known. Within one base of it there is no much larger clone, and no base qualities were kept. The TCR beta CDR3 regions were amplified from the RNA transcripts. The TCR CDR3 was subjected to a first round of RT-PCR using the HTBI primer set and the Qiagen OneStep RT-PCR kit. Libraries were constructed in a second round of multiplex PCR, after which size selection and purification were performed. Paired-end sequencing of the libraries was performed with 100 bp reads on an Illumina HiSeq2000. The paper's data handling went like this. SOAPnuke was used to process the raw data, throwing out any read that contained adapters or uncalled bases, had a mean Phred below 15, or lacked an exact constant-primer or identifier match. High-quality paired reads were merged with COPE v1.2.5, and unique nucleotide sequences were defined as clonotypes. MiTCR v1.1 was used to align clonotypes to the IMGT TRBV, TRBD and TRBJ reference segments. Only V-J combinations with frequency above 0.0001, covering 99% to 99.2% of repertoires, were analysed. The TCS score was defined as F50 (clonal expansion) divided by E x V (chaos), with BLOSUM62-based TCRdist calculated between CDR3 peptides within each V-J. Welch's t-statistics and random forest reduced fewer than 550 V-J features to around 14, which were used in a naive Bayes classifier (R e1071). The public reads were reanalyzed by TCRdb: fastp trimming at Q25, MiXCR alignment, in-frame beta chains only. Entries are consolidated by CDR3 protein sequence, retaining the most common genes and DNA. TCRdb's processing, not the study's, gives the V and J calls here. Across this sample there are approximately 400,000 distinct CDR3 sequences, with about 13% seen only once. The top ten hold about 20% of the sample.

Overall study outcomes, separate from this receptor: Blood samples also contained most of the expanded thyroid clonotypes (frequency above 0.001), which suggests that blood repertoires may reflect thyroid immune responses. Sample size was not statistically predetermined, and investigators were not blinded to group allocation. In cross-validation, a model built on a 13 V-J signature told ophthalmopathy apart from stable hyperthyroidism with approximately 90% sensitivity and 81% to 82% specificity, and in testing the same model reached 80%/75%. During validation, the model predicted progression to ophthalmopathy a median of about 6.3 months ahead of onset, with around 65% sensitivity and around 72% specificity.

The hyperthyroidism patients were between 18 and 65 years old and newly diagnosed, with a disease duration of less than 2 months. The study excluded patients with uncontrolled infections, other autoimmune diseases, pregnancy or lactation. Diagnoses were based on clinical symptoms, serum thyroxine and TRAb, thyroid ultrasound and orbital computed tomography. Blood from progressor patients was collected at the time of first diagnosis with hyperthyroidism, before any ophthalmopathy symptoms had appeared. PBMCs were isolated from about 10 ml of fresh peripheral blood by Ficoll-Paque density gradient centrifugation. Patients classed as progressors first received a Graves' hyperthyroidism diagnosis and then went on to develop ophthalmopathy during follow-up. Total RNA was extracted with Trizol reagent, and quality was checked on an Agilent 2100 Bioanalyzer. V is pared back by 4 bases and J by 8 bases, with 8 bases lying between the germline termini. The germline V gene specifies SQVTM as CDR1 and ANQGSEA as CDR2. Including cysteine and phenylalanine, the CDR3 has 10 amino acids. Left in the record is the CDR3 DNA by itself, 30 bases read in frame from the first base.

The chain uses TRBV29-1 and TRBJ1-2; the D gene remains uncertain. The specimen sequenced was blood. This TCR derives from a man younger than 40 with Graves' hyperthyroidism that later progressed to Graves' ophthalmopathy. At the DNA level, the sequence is TGCAGCGTTGCGTCCGGAGGCTACACCTTC. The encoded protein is CSVASGGYTF.